The 5 T cell receptor beta chains below were found in one sample sequenced in a study of blood T cell repertoires in COVID-19 (dated by TCRdb to 2020 to 2022). Libraries came from the immunoSEQ multiplex PCR assay. The table comes from immuneACCESS by way of TCRdb, which keeps in-frame sequences with V and J called. Part of the clones is missing from these tables; in studies checked, under half for an unresolved V gene and the rest for unknown reasons. The sample includes some 200,000 clones, with about 87% observed a single time. Roughly 2.5% of the sample goes to the ten largest clones. The sample was peripheral blood. The receptors were sampled from a man between 35 and 55 years old with active or convalescent COVID-19.

The gene calls are TRBV28 and TRBJ1-5, with a tentative D call TRBD1 (5 bases). The germline V gene has CDR1 MDHEN and CDR2 SYDVKM. Trimming stripped 5 bases from V and 5 bases from J, with 13 bases between. This CDR3 contains 14 residues. This CDR3 reads CASSPQDNYQPQHF. The CDR3 DNA reads as TGTGCCAGCAGTCCCCAGGACAATTATCAGCCCCAGCATTTT.

This clone came up once. The chain has TRBV9 and TRBJ2-7; D possibly corresponds to TRBD1 (6 bases). CDR3 length equals 14 residues. Germline loops: CDR1 SGDLS, CDR2 YYNGEE. V lost 5 bases and J 6 bases, leaving 18 bases between the germline ends. The CDR3 DNA follows: TGTGCCAGCAGTTACTCAGGGGTGGGGTCCGAGCAGTACTTC. It codes for CASSYSGVGSEQYF.

The chain carries TRBV6-5 and TRBJ2-3; 10 nucleotides align to TRBD1. Germline CDR1 MNHEY, CDR2 SVGAGI. CDR3 length: 14 amino acids. Trimming removed 5 bases from V and 6 bases from J; junction bases left unmatched: 5. CDR3 sequence reads: CASSPGQGVDTQYF. In DNA, the CDR3 is TGTGCCAGCAGTCCAGGACAGGGGGTTGATACGCAGTATTTT.

The chain recombines TRBV28 with TRBJ1-4; D perhaps matches TRBD1 (6 bases). V was clipped by 6 bases and J by 8 bases, with 16 bases between them. The CDR3 spans 14 residues. Germline V lookup: CDR1 MDHEN, CDR2 SYDVKM. The DNA of the CDR3 is TGTGCCAGCAGGTCCTCCAGGGGTCGGGAAAAACTGTTTTTT. This sequence encodes CASRSSRGREKLFF.

The V call is TRBV5-5, the J call TRBJ1-2; TRBD1 matches 8 bases. With V trimmed by 0 bases and J by 4 bases, 8 bases remained unmatched. The germline V gene encodes CDR1 SGHKS and CDR2 YYEKEE (reference sequence). The CDR3 consists of 16 residues. CDR3 amino acids: CASSLVSSTGGYGYTF. The CDR3 region has the DNA TGTGCCAGCAGCTTGGTTAGCAGTACAGGGGGCTATGGCTACACCTTC.